This TCR beta chain was found in a study of blood T cell repertoires in COVID-19. TCRdb's table, derived via immunoSEQ multiplex PCR, lists solely in-frame clones and lacks some. The table has about 150,000 clones, around 89% seen once; the top ten hold approximately 15%. Germline V gene lookup returns CDR1 SGHNT and CDR2 YENEEA. V was shortened by 1 base and J by 8 bases, with 15 bases between the two germline ends. This CDR3 spans 15 amino acids. The genes are TRBV11-3 and TRBJ2-1, with a possible D match to TRBD2 (7 bases). The material sequenced was peripheral blood. This clonotype originated in a woman aged 40 to 49 with acute or convalescent COVID-19. In nucleotides, the CDR3 is TGTGCCAGCAGCTTAGGGGAGGGGGTCTATGATGAGCAGTTCTTC. This codes for CASSLGEGVYDEQFF.